This entry lists 6 T cell receptor beta chains sequenced from one sample in a study of a mutant IDH1 vaccine in newly diagnosed glioma (dated by TCRdb to 2020 to 2023). Read against the paper, the sample's time point label means: baseline, week 1 (first vaccination visit). The sample's treatment or condition label, decoded: pre-vaccination baseline after standard-of-care therapy. Library preparation used the immunoSEQ multiplex PCR assay. The table comes from immuneACCESS by way of TCRdb, which keeps in-frame sequences with V and J called. Part of the clones is missing from these tables; in studies checked, under half for an unresolved V gene and the rest for unknown reasons. The sample data list 55,000 to 70,000 clones, and just over 85% of these were observed just once. The ten largest clones take up over 2.5% of the sample. The sequences come from PBMCs, collected from a glioma patient treated with radiotherapy, temozolomide or both. These receptors were collected from a man aged 25-40 years with glioma.

The rearrangement links TRBV2 to TRBJ1-4; 8 bases line up with TRBD1. Losses at the gene ends were 10 bases for V and 5 bases for J; bases not matched to a gene: 12. This CDR3 has 15 residues. CDR1 and CDR2 (germline): SNHLY, FYNNEI. CDR3 in DNA: TGTGCCACCTCCCAAGACAGACAGGGGAATGAAAAACTGTTTTTT. Amino acids: CATSQDRQGNEKLFF.

A single count supports this clone. The J gene is TRBJ1-2, the V gene TRBV19, with 7 bases that match TRBD1. The ends lost 2 bases at V and 8 bases at J; junction bases unmatched: 5. The CDR3 contains 13 residues. The germline gives CDR1 LNHDA, CDR2 SQIVND (reference sequence). CDR3 in DNA: TGTGCCAGTAGTATACGGGACAGAGAGGGCTACACCTTC. Translated, it gives CASSIRDREGYTF.

The gene calls are TRBV18 and TRBJ2-3; TRBD2 matches at 7 bases. CDR3 length equals 17 residues. CDR1 is KGHSH, CDR2 LQKENI, per germline. V lost 3 bases to trimming and J lost 4 bases; unmatched junction nucleotides: 13. The CDR3: CASSPPRGEAVADTQYF. The CDR3 DNA reads TGTGCCAGCTCACCCCCTCGGGGGGAGGCCGTGGCAGATACGCAGTATTTT.

This clone came up a few times. The genes are TRBV10-1 and TRBJ2-6; D remains ambiguous. From germline, CDR1 is WNHNN and CDR2 SYGVQD (reference sequence). V dropped 2 bases and J dropped 9 bases, with 5 bases sitting between them. This CDR3 contains 12 residues. The CDR3 here is CASSEPLNVLTF. CDR3 in DNA: TGCGCCAGCAGTGAGCCCCTCAACGTCCTGACTTTC.

The rearrangement links TRBV20-1 to TRBJ1-1; D gene uncertain. Germline V gives CDR1 DFQATT, CDR2 SNEGSKA (reference sequence). This CDR3 has 11 residues. V gave up 4 bases and J gave up 5 bases, with 8 bases separating them. The CDR3 nucleotides are TGCAGTGCTACTACCTTAACTGAAGCTTTCTTT. Amino acid sequence: CSATTLTEAFF.

The chain has TRBV5-1 and TRBJ1-4, with a weak D call TRBD1 (5 bases). Germline CDR1 SGHRS, CDR2 YFSETQ. Trimming shortened V by 4 bases and J by 8 bases, and 18 bases separated the two germline ends. The CDR3 is 15 residues long. The CDR3 here is CASSPSTVLKEKLFF. CDR3 in DNA: TGCGCCAGCAGCCCCTCGACAGTCCTAAAGGAAAAACTGTTTTTT.